Listed below are T cell receptor beta chains from one sample, sequenced in a study of beta chain features in type 1 diabetes. Clones were read by immunoSEQ multiplex PCR, and TCRdb kept only the in-frame ones, dropping some. The sample includes around 160,000 clones, about 63% of them seen just once. The sample comprised naive CD4+ T cells from blood. The receptors come from a man younger than 45 with type 1 diabetes. Each CDR3 is given with its conserved first and last residue. D genes are given only for firm matches. Clone size is shown for a subset of rows, as once, few, many or a class of expanded clone.

clone_size,v_call,d_call,j_call,cdr3_nt,cdr3_aa
once,TRBV11-2,-,TRBJ1-2,TGTGCCAGCAGCTTAGGGCGGTCAGGGGACGGCTACACCTTC,CASSLGRSGDGYTF
-,TRBV29-1,-,TRBJ1-5,TGCAGCGTTGCAACAGATAGCAATCAGCCCCAGCATTTT,CSVATDSNQPQHF
-,TRBV29-1,-,TRBJ1-3,TGCAGCGTTGCGGGGGAAGACACCATATATTTT,CSVAGEDTIYF
-,TRBV7-6,-,TRBJ2-7,TGTGCCAGCAGCCGGGCAATAGGGCCCTACGAGCAGTACTTC,CASSRAIGPYEQYF
-,TRBV9,TRBD1,TRBJ2-5,TGTGCCAGCAGCGCAGGGACAGGGGCTTTAGGAGAGACCCAGTACTTC,CASSAGTGALGETQYF
few,TRBV5-4,-,TRBJ1-2,TGTGCCAGCAGCTGGGCGGGAGGGGCCTATGGCTACACCTTC,CASSWAGGAYGYTF
few,TRBV7-9,-,TRBJ2-3,TGTGCCAGCAGCTGGGCAGCCCCGCGCACAGATACGCAGTATTTT,CASSWAAPRTDTQYF
-,TRBV28,TRBD2,TRBJ2-3,TGTGCCAGCAGCCTACTATTACTAGCGGGGGCCACAGATACGCAGTATTTT,CASSLLLLAGATDTQYF
-,TRBV10-3,-,TRBJ2-7,TGTGCCATCTCTCATAGGGTTGGAGATTACGAGCAGTACTTC,CAISHRVGDYEQYF
-,TRBV30,-,TRBJ2-1,TGTGCCTGGCTTCTGGCGTCGAATGAGCAGTTCTTC,CAWLLASNEQFF
-,TRBV29-1,-,TRBJ2-1,TGCAGCGCCCTGAATCGCCAGTTTAATGAGCAGTTCTTC,CSALNRQFNEQFF
-,TRBV30,-,TRBJ2-1,TGTGCCTGGAGTGTAGGAATCCTTTGGGGCTCCGGATTCTACAATGAGCAGTTCTTC,CAWSVGILWGSGFYNEQFF
-,TRBV28,-,TRBJ1-1,TGTGCCAGCAGTTCGGGGAACACTGAAGCTTTCTTT,CASSSGNTEAFF
-,TRBV30,-,TRBJ2-5,TGTGCCTGGAGTGTACAGGGAGAGACCCAGTACTTC,CAWSVQGETQYF
-,TRBV6-5,-,TRBJ1-4,TGTGCCTCCCAGGGAGGGGAACCAACTAATGAAAAACTGTTTTTT,CASQGGEPTNEKLFF
-,TRBV2,-,TRBJ1-1,TGTGCCAGCAGTGCGGAGGGTGGGACTGAAGCTTTCTTT,CASSAEGGTEAFF
-,TRBV30,-,TRBJ1-4,TGTGCCTACTGCAGGGGAGGTAATGAAAAACTGTTTTTT,CAYCRGGNEKLFF
-,TRBV4-3,TRBD2,TRBJ2-1,TGCGCCAGCAGCACCAAGCGGGGGGGTAGTAATGAGCAGTTCTTC,CASSTKRGGSNEQFF
-,TRBV30,TRBD2,TRBJ2-1,TGTGCCTACTTCGGCGGGGGAGTTTACAATGAGCAGTTCTTC,CAYFGGGVYNEQFF
once,TRBV2,-,TRBJ1-2,TGTGCCAGCAGTGAGGGCTATGGCTACACCTTC,CASSEGYGYTF
few,TRBV7-2,-,TRBJ2-5,TGTGCCAGCAGCCCGCCGCCGGTTTCGGAGACCCAGTACTTC,CASSPPPVSETQYF
-,TRBV29-1,-,TRBJ2-5,TGCAGCGTTGGCGGGGAGACCCAGTACTTC,CSVGGETQYF
-,TRBV19,TRBD1,TRBJ2-7,TGTGCCAGTAGTATAACTCGCAGGGGGCTCTACGAGCAGTACTTC,CASSITRRGLYEQYF
-,TRBV2,-,TRBJ2-2,TGTGCCAGCAGCGACCCCAGGACAGTCGGAACCGGGGAGCTGTTTTTT,CASSDPRTVGTGELFF
few,TRBV5-6,TRBD2,TRBJ2-5,TGTGCCAGCAATCCGGGACTAGAGGTGACCCAGTACTTC,CASNPGLEVTQYF